This T cell receptor (beta chain) came from a study of cytomegalovirus exposure and HLA in healthy donors. Comment on this clone: The antigen is not known.

The V end lost 4 bases, the J end lost 7 bases, and 17 bases lay between the germline ends. The CDR3 has 15 residues. CDR1 is MNHNY and CDR2 is SVGAGI in the germline V gene (reference sequence). PCR primers comprised 60 Vbeta and 13 Jbeta primers. Per the study methods: In a later analysis, the count reached some 75 million unique TCR beta chains, with approximately 11 million shared. The data were produced by immunoSEQ multiplex PCR, yet TCRdb's version contains in-frame clones alone and is incomplete. V and J calls and clone size are those listed in that table; D and trimming were worked out from the DNA. The sample yields roughly 110,000 clones, roughly two thirds seen once. Study-level points and caveats: A later analysis showed that HLA-associated TCR beta chains had undergone more clonal expansion than equally common others. Most of the TCR beta V segments (in an earlier analysis) were productive either about 87% or about 30% of the time. Using a false discovery rate of 0.05, a later analysis showed that fewer than 20,000 TCR beta sequences were associated with HLA alleles.

J is TRBJ2-1 and V is TRBV6-6; D may be TRBD2 (6 bases). Sample: PBMCs. The receptor was derived from a female donor in good health and CMV-seronegative. The CDR3: CASSSIGGPGNEQFF. The CDR3 DNA sequence: TGTGCCAGCAGTTCAATTGGAGGGCCGGGGAATGAGCAGTTCTTC.